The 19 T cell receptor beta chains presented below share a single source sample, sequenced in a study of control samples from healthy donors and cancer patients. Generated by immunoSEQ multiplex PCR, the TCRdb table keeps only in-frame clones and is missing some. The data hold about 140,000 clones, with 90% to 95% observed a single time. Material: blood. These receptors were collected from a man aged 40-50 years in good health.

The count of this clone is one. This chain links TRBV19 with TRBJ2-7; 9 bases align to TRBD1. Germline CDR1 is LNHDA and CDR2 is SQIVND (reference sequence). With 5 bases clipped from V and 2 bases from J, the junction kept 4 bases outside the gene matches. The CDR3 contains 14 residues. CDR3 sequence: CASSWGQGPYEQYF. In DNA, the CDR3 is TGTGCCAGTAGTTGGGGACAGGGACCCTACGAGCAGTACTTC.

The CDR3 loop reads CASSLAGAGNTIYF. The CDR3 nucleotides are TGTGCCAGCAGCTTAGCAGGGGCTGGAAACACCATATATTTT. The rearrangement uses TRBV7-9 and TRBJ1-3; D is perhaps TRBD1 (5 bases). V dropped 0 bases and J dropped 2 bases, with 5 bases sitting between them. Per germline, CDR1 SEHNR and CDR2 FQNEAQ (reference sequence). CDR3 size: 14 residues.

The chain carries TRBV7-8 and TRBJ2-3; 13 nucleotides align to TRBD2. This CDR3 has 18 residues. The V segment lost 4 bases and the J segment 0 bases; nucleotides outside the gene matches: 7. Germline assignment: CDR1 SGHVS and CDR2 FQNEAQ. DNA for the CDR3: TGTGCCAGCAGCTCGGGACTAGCGGGACCTTCCAGCACAGATACGCAGTATTTT. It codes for CASSSGLAGPSSTDTQYF.

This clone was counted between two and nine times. For the CDR3, the DNA is TGTGCCAGTAACCCCACAGGGGATAGTCAGCCCCAGCATTTT. This sequence encodes CASNPTGDSQPQHF. The chain carries TRBV19 and TRBJ1-5; 7 bases align to TRBD1. The CDR3 covers 14 residues. Germline CDR1 and CDR2: LNHDA and SQIVND (reference sequence). J lost 6 bases, V lost 7 bases, and 9 bases had no gene match.

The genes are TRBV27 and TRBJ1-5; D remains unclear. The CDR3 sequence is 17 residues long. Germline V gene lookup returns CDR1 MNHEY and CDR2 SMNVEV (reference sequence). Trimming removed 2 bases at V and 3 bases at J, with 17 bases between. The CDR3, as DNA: TGTGCCAGCAGTTTAAGTTTTGCGTCAGGAGTCAATCAGCCCCAGCATTTT. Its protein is CASSLSFASGVNQPQHF.

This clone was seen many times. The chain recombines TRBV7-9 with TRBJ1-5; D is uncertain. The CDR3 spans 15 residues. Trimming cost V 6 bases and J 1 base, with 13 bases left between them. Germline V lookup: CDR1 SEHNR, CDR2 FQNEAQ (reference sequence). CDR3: CASRIRTVSNQPQHF. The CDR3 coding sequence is TGTGCCAGCAGGATCCGCACAGTGAGCAATCAGCCCCAGCATTTT.

The CDR3 region has the DNA TGTGCCAGCAGTGAAGTAGGCGCCTCCTACAATGAGCAGTTCTTC. This encodes CASSEVGASYNEQFF. The rearrangement links TRBV2 to TRBJ2-1; unclear D gene. V lost 1 base to trimming and J lost 0 bases, with 7 bases between them. Germline values: CDR1 SNHLY, CDR2 FYNNEI. This CDR3 region has 15 residues.

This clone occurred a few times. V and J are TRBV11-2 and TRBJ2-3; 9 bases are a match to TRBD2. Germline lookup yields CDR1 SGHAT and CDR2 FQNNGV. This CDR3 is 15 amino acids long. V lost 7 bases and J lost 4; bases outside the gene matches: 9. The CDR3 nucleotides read TGTGCCAGCAAAAAAGCGGGGGGTAACGCAGATACGCAGTATTTT. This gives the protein CASKKAGGNADTQYF.

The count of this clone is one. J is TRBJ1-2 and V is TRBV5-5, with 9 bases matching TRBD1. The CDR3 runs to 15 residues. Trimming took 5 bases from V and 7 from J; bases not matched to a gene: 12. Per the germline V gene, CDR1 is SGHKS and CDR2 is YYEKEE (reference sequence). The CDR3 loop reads CASRAIPGQGSGYTF. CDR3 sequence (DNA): TGTGCCAGCAGAGCTATTCCGGGACAGGGCTCTGGCTACACCTTC.

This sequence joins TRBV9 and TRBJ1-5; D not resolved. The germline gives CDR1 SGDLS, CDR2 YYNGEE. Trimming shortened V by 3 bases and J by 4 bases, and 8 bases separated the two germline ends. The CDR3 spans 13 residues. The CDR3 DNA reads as TGTGCCAGCAGCGAAGACTTTAATCAGCCCCAGCATTTT. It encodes CASSEDFNQPQHF.

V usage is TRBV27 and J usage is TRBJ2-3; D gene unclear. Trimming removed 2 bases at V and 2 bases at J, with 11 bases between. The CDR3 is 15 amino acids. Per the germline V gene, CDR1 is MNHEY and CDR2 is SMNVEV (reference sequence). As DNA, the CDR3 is TGTGCCAGCAGTTTACTTATCGGTTACACAGATACGCAGTATTTT. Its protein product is CASSLLIGYTDTQYF.

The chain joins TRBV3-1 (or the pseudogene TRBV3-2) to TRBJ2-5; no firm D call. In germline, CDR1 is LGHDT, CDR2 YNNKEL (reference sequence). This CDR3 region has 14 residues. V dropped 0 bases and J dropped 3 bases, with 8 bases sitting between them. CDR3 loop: CASSQEVGKETQYF. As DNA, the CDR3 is TGTGCCAGCAGCCAAGAGGTCGGAAAAGAGACCCAGTACTTC.

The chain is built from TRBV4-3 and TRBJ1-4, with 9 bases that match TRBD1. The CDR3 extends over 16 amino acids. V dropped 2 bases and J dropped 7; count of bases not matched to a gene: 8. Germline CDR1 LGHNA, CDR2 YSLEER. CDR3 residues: CASSQPGTGLLEKLFF. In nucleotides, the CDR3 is TGCGCCAGCAGCCAACCCGGGACAGGGTTACTTGAAAAACTGTTTTTT.

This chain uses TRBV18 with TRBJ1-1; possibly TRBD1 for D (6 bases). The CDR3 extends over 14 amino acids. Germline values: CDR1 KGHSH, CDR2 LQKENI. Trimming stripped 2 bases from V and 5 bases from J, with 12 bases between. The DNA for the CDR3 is TGTGCCAGCTCACCAACAGGGACGGGAACTGAAGCTTTCTTT. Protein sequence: CASSPTGTGTEAFF.

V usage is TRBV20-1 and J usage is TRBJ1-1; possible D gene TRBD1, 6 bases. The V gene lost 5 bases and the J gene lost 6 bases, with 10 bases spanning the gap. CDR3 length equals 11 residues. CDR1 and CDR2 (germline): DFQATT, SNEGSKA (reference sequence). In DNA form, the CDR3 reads TGCAGTGCTGCAGGGGTCCCTGAAGCTTTCTTT. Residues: CSAAGVPEAFF.

The CDR3 DNA is TGTGCCAGCAGCCCGTACAGGGCACCTAATGAAAAACTGTTTTTT. Its protein is CASSPYRAPNEKLFF. The chain is built from TRBV14 and TRBJ1-4; D perhaps matches TRBD1 (6 bases). The CDR3 totals 15 residues. From germline, CDR1 is SGHDN and CDR2 FVKESK. The V end was cut by 4 bases, the J end by 3 bases, with 12 bases between.

Here the CDR3 reads CASSQDVGHSYEQYF. In DNA form, the CDR3 reads TGTGCCAGCAGCCAAGATGTAGGCCACTCCTACGAGCAGTACTTC. The V and J genes are TRBV3-1 (or the pseudogene TRBV3-2) and TRBJ2-7; D is ambiguous. Germline CDR1 LGHDT, CDR2 YNNKEL (reference sequence). The V end lost 0 bases, the J end lost 0 bases, and 9 bases lay between the germline ends. This CDR3 has 15 residues.

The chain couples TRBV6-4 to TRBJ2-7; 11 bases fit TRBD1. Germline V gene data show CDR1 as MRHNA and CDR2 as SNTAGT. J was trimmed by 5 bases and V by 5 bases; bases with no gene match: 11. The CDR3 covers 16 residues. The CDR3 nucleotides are TGTGCCAGCAGTTGCCGGGACAGGGGGAAGATTGACGAGCAGTACTTC. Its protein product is CASSCRDRGKIDEQYF.

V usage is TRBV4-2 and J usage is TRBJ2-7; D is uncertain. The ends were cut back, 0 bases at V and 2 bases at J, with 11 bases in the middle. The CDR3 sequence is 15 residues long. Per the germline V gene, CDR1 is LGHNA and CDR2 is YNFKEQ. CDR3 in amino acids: CASSQEAQETYEQYF. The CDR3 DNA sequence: TGTGCCAGCAGCCAAGAAGCCCAGGAAACCTACGAGCAGTACTTC.